These 27 T cell receptor beta chains share one sample of origin, sequenced in a study of Ad26.COV2.S vaccination and SARS-CoV-2 variants. This sample's treatment: approximately 18 received Ad26.COV2.S at low or high dose, single or two shots; several received placebo; per-sample allocation not given. Sampling happened 63 days after the first vaccine or placebo injection. Libraries were prepared by immunoSEQ multiplex PCR; TCRdb keeps only in-frame clonotypes and omits some of them. The table includes around 320,000 clones, around nine tenths detected once. This specimen consisted of peripheral blood, obtained in a trial of Ad26.COV2.S vaccine versus placebo. The receptors derive from a person between 18 and 59 years old who received the Ad26.COV2.S COVID-19 vaccine or a placebo.

The sample holds one count of this clone. The chain carries TRBV6-6 and TRBJ2-5; D is ambiguous. The CDR3 loop spans 11 amino acids. Germline values: CDR1 MNHNY, CDR2 SVGAGI (reference sequence). V was clipped by 10 bases and J by 4 bases, with 10 bases between them. The CDR3: CATLLGETQYF. CDR3 sequence (DNA): TGTGCCACCCTGCTGGGAGAGACCCAGTACTTC.

The chain is built from TRBV6-5 and TRBJ1-2; 7 bases are a match to TRBD1. CDR3 length: 11 residues. J gave up 6 bases and V 6 bases, and 1 base lay outside the gene matches. Germline CDR1 reads MNHEY; CDR2 reads SVGAGI. The DNA of the CDR3 is TGTGCCAGCAGACAGGGGAATGGCTACACCTTC. The encoded protein is CASRQGNGYTF.

The chain couples TRBV3-1 (or the pseudogene TRBV3-2) to TRBJ1-2; D perhaps matches TRBD1 (5 bases). The V end lost 1 base, the J end lost 2 bases, and 8 bases lay between the germline ends. Germline V gene lookup returns CDR1 LGHDT and CDR2 YNNKEL (reference sequence). This CDR3 region has 14 residues. The CDR3 region is CASSQAGGNYGYTF. CDR3 bases: TGTGCCAGCAGCCAAGCGGGGGGGAACTATGGCTACACCTTC.

This chain uses TRBV19 with TRBJ2-7; tentatively, D is TRBD2 (7 bases). Between the trimmed V and J ends, which lost 3 bases and 4 bases, there was a span of 16 bases. The length of the CDR3 is 15 residues. Germline CDR1 LNHDA, CDR2 SQIVND (reference sequence). The DNA for the CDR3 is TGTGCCAGTAGTATGCCGGGGGGCAGTAAGTACGAGCAGTACTTC. As protein: CASSMPGGSKYEQYF.

CDR3 DNA: TGTGCCAGCAGTTACGCAGGCAGGTACCAAGAGACCCAGTACTTC. It translates to CASSYAGRYQETQYF. This chain links TRBV6-5 with TRBJ2-5, with D uncertain. Germline loops: CDR1 MNHEY, CDR2 SVGAGI. The CDR3 sequence is 15 residues long. With 2 bases removed from V and 0 bases from J, the gap between germline ends came to 10 bases.

This clone was counted a single time. J is TRBJ1-1 and V is TRBV5-1; D not resolved. V was cut by 3 bases and J by 1 base, with 7 bases left in between. The CDR3 has 13 amino acids. CDR1 is SGHRS, CDR2 YFSETQ, per germline. DNA of the CDR3: TGCGCCAGCAGCTGGGAGGGGAACACTGAAGCTTTCTTT. This sequence encodes CASSWEGNTEAFF.

This clone was recorded a few times. This rearrangement joins TRBV4-2 to TRBJ2-2, with D perhaps TRBD2 (7 bases). Germline V gene lookup returns CDR1 LGHNA and CDR2 YNFKEQ. Between the trimmed V and J ends, which lost 4 bases and 5 bases, there was a span of 14 bases. The CDR3 has 15 amino acids. The CDR3 DNA sequence: TGTGCCAGCAGCCTATTAGGGGGGGGAACCGGGGAGCTGTTTTTT. Translating gives CASSLLGGGTGELFF.

CDR3 residues: CASSPWTGVRYEQYF. CDR3 coding DNA: TGTGCCAGCAGTCCCTGGACAGGAGTTAGATACGAGCAGTACTTC. The chain uses TRBV27 and TRBJ2-7; 7 bases match TRBD1. The CDR3 loop spans 15 amino acids. The V and J ends lost 5 bases and 4 bases, in that order; junction bases with no gene match: 11. Germline CDR1 is MNHEY and CDR2 is SMNVEV (reference sequence).

The genes are TRBV10-3 and TRBJ1-2; possible D gene TRBD1, 6 bases. Trimming removed 6 bases from V and 3 bases from J, with 11 bases in between. Per germline, CDR1 ENHRY and CDR2 SYGVKD. CDR3 length: 13 amino acids. The CDR3 bases are TGTGCCATCAGACAGGGAGGCGACTATGGCTACACCTTC. Translated: CAIRQGGDYGYTF.

The V and J genes are TRBV25-1 and TRBJ1-1; D gene ambiguous. The CDR3 length is 11 residues. Germline V gene data show CDR1 as MGHDK and CDR2 as SYGVNS. V was cut by 4 bases and J by 7 bases, with 7 bases left in between. The DNA of the CDR3 is TGTGCCAGCAGTGCGAGAGATGAAGCTTTCTTT. It yields the protein CASSARDEAFF. Complete variable domain (other parts from reference TRBV25-1 and TRBJ1-1): EADIYQTPRYLVIGTGKKITLECSQTMGHDKMYWYQQDPGMELHLIHYSYGVNSTEKGDLSSESTVSRIRTEHFPLTLESARPSHTSQYLCASSARDEAFFGQGTRLTVV.

V gene TRBV6-1 combines with J gene TRBJ2-3; 11 positions match TRBD2. The CDR3 has 16 amino acids. V was clipped by 3 bases and J by 0 bases; unmatched bases: 2. CDR1 and CDR2 (germline): MNHNS, SASEGT. As DNA, the CDR3 is TGTGCCAGCAGTGAGATAGCGGGGGGGAGCACAGATACGCAGTATTTT. Amino acid sequence: CASSEIAGGSTDTQYF.

V gene TRBV7-2 combines with J gene TRBJ2-2, with D maybe TRBD2 (5 bases). The CDR3 runs 14 residues. V was shortened by 2 bases and J by 8 bases, with 12 bases between the two germline ends. Germline V gene sequence: CDR1 SGHTA, CDR2 FQGNSA. CDR3 sequence (DNA): TGTGCCAGCAGCTTATTGGCCCCGGGGGGGGAGCTGTTTTTT. It translates to CASSLLAPGGELFF.

Details on this clone: Other DNA sequences in this sample translate to the same CDR3. The genes are TRBV9 and TRBJ1-1, with D possibly TRBD1 on 6 matching bases. The CDR3 runs 13 residues. CDR1 is SGDLS and CDR2 is YYNGEE in the germline V gene. V lost 2 bases and J lost 3, with 8 bases in between. In DNA, the CDR3 is TGTGCCAGCAGCGTCAGGGGTGACACTGAAGCTTTCTTT. Protein sequence: CASSVRGDTEAFF.

The sample holds one count of this clone. The CDR3 DNA follows: TGTGCCAGCCGAACCGGCAACTATGGCTACACCTTC. This gives the protein CASRTGNYGYTF. V is TRBV3-1 (or the pseudogene TRBV3-2) and J is TRBJ1-2; D gene uncertain. Germline values: CDR1 LGHDT, CDR2 YNNKEL (reference sequence). The CDR3 runs to 12 residues. V was shortened by 8 bases and J by 2 bases, with 9 bases between the two germline ends.

V gene TRBV6-4 combines with J gene TRBJ2-3; 10 bases map to TRBD2. Germline V gives CDR1 MRHNA, CDR2 SNTAGT. The length of the CDR3 is 17 residues. V trimming: 6 bases; J trimming: 0 bases; junction bases outside the gene matches: 9. Written as DNA, the CDR3 is TGTGCCAGCAGGTTGCCGGGACTAGCGATAAGCACAGATACGCAGTATTTT. Encoded protein: CASRLPGLAISTDTQYF.

The chain employs TRBV7-9 and TRBJ2-5; tentative D call: TRBD1 (6 bases). Trimming shortened V by 3 bases and J by 5 bases, and 10 bases separated the two germline ends. The CDR3 totals 13 residues. Germline lookup yields CDR1 SEHNR and CDR2 FQNEAQ (reference sequence). The DNA of the CDR3 is TGTGCCAGCAGCTTCACCCAGGGGGAGACCCAGTACTTC. This codes for CASSFTQGETQYF.

J is TRBJ2-7 and V is TRBV9; perhaps TRBD1 as D (5 bases). The CDR3 has 15 residues. V lost 0 bases, J lost 6 bases, and 16 bases lay in between. CDR1 is SGDLS and CDR2 is YYNGEE in the germline V gene. The DNA of the CDR3 is TGTGCCAGCAGCGTAGCTACAACTACCGACAGCGAGCAGTACTTC. This encodes CASSVATTTDSEQYF.

This clone is a singleton in its sample. This chain uses TRBV9 with TRBJ2-5; maybe TRBD2 (5 bases). Per the germline V gene, CDR1 is SGDLS and CDR2 is YYNGEE. There are 14 residues in the CDR3. V shed 0 bases and J shed 2 bases, with 8 bases lying between them. As DNA, the CDR3 is TGTGCCAGCAGCGTAGAAAGCGGTCAAGAGACCCAGTACTTC. Encoded protein: CASSVESGQETQYF.

The J gene is TRBJ2-4, the V gene TRBV2; D is ambiguous. Germline V gives CDR1 SNHLY, CDR2 FYNNEI. The CDR3 has 16 residues. Trimming shortened V by 2 bases and J by 0 bases, and 11 bases separated the two germline ends. The CDR3 coding sequence is TGTGCCAGCAGTGAACCCGGACGGCTAGCCAAAAACATTCAGTACTTC. Protein: CASSEPGRLAKNIQYF.

The chain recombines TRBV21-1 with TRBJ2-4. TRBV21-1 is noted as a pseudogene. The length of the CDR3 is 14 residues. CDR3 region: CASSKGKLKNIQYF. The CDR3 DNA follows: TGTGCCAGCAGCAAGGGGAAGCTAAAAAACATTCAGTACTTC.

The chain has TRBV3-1 (or the pseudogene TRBV3-2) and TRBJ2-7; tentatively, D is TRBD1 (6 bases). There are 15 residues in the CDR3. The germline gives CDR1 LGHDT, CDR2 YNNKEL (reference sequence). V was trimmed by 0 bases and J by 2 bases, leaving 11 bases between them. The DNA of the CDR3 is TGTGCCAGCAGCCAAGATGGGGGCAACCCCTACGAGCAGTACTTC. Its protein product is CASSQDGGNPYEQYF.

A few counts support this clone. The V call is TRBV6-2 or TRBV6-3, the J call TRBJ2-5, with 10 bases matching TRBD1. Germline trimming cut 5 bases from V and 4 bases from J; bases unmatched to any gene: 7. The germline CDR1 and CDR2 sequences are MNHEY and SVGEGT. CDR3 length: 15 residues. The CDR3 DNA reads as TGTGCCAGCAGTACACCGGGACAGGGGACAGAGACCCAGTACTTC. It is translated as CASSTPGQGTETQYF.

V is TRBV6-1 and J is TRBJ2-7; D gene unclear. V gave up 0 bases and J gave up 6 bases, with 12 bases separating them. The CDR3 is made up of 14 amino acids. Looked up from germline, CDR1 is MNHNS and CDR2 is SASEGT. The CDR3 here is CASSEAQFWSEQYF. CDR3 nucleotides: TGTGCCAGCAGTGAAGCTCAGTTTTGGTCCGAGCAGTACTTC.

This clone was found a few times. J is TRBJ1-5 and V is TRBV30; D may be TRBD1 (5 bases). The CDR3 totals 14 residues. Trimming pared 2 bases from V and 3 bases from J, leaving 11 bases between. Germline-derived CDR1 and CDR2 are GTSNPN and SVGIG (reference sequence). CDR3 sequence (DNA): TGTGCCTGGAGTCGCCAGGGAACCAATCAGCCCCAGCATTTT. It specifies CAWSRQGTNQPQHF.

The chain carries TRBV7-9 and TRBJ1-1, with a possible D match to TRBD1 (6 bases). In germline, CDR1 is SEHNR, CDR2 FQNEAQ (reference sequence). The CDR3 spans 16 residues. The V and J ends lost 1 base and 4 bases respectively, with 16 bases between them. CDR3 protein: CASSLGQGIKGTEAFF. In nucleotides, the CDR3 is TGTGCCAGCAGCTTAGGTCAGGGGATTAAAGGCACTGAAGCTTTCTTT.

The V gene is TRBV14, the J gene TRBJ2-7, with 9 bases identical to TRBD1. In germline, CDR1 is SGHDN, CDR2 FVKESK. This CDR3 contains 15 residues. V lost 5 bases and J lost 5; bases outside the gene matches: 10. In DNA form, the CDR3 reads TGTGCCAGCAGCGCCCCGGGACAGGGTCCCAACGAGCAGTACTTC. It specifies CASSAPGQGPNEQYF.

The CDR3 nucleotides are TGTGCCAGCAGCCCGGACTACCACACCAACACCGGGGAGCTGTTTTTT. The encoded protein is CASSPDYHTNTGELFF. This chain uses TRBV7-8 with TRBJ2-2; the D gene is possibly TRBD2 (6 bases). The CDR3 has 16 amino acids. The germline V and J ends were trimmed by 5 bases and 2 bases, with 15 bases remaining between them. Per germline, CDR1 SGHVS and CDR2 FQNEAQ.